A single sample gave rise to the 29 T cell receptor beta chains below, sequenced in a study of blood T cell repertoires in COVID-19. The data were produced by immunoSEQ multiplex PCR, yet TCRdb's version contains in-frame clones alone and is incomplete. Among about 15,000 clones listed, 70% to 90% were seen once. Sequencing input: peripheral blood. The receptors originated from a man aged 65-85 years in a cohort sampled during active COVID-19.

The chain links TRBV6-1 to TRBJ2-7; 10 nucleotides match TRBD2. This CDR3 spans 17 amino acids. Germline CDR1 MNHNS, CDR2 SASEGT. Losses at the gene ends were 2 bases for V and 0 bases for J; bases not matched to a gene: 7. The CDR3 protein is CASSEIPPSGSSYEQYF. The CDR3 DNA sequence: TGTGCCAGCAGTGAAATCCCTCCTAGCGGGAGCTCCTACGAGCAGTACTTC.

The chain combines TRBV10-3 with TRBJ2-6; 8 bases fit TRBD1. The CDR3 has 19 amino acids. Germline CDR1 ENHRY, CDR2 SYGVKD. Losses at the gene ends were 1 base for V and 0 bases for J; bases not matched to a gene: 8. The CDR3, as DNA: TGTGCCATCAGTGAGTTCGGACAGGGATCCGGCTCTGGGGCCAACGTCCTGACTTTC. This codes for CAISEFGQGSGSGANVLTF.

This sequence joins TRBV27 and TRBJ2-3; D is possibly TRBD1 (7 bases). The CDR3 contains 17 residues. Germline values: CDR1 MNHEY, CDR2 SMNVEV (reference sequence). The V and J ends lost 3 bases and 4 bases respectively, with 20 bases between them. CDR3 DNA: TGTGCCAGCAGTTTCGAGGTGGGCGGGACAGTGGCAGATACGCAGTATTTT. This codes for CASSFEVGGTVADTQYF.

CDR3 in DNA: TGTGCCAGCAGCCAAGAGGAGGGACTAGCGGGAGAGCAAGAGCAGTACTTC. Its translation is CASSQEEGLAGEQEQYF. V is TRBV4-2 and J is TRBJ2-7; 14 nucleotides agree with TRBD2. The germline CDR1 and CDR2 sequences are LGHNA and YNFKEQ. There are 17 residues in the CDR3. J was trimmed by 7 bases and V by 0 bases; bases with no gene match: 8.

This chain links TRBV14 with TRBJ2-1; 8 bases align to TRBD2. CDR3 size: 15 residues. V gave up 1 base and J gave up 4 bases; unmatched junction bases: 3. Germline V gives CDR1 SGHDN, CDR2 FVKESK. The CDR3 DNA reads as TGTGCCAGCAGCCAAGTTGCGGGAGGTTACAATGAGCAGTTCTTC. Encoded protein: CASSQVAGGYNEQFF.

V usage is TRBV24-1 and J usage is TRBJ2-5; D is possibly TRBD2 (6 bases). Germline lookup yields CDR1 KGHDR and CDR2 SFDVKD. The germline V and J ends were trimmed by 7 bases and 1 base, with 9 bases remaining between them. The CDR3 consists of 13 residues. The CDR3 spells CATRQGLQETQYF. CDR3 bases: TGTGCCACCAGGCAGGGACTCCAAGAGACCCAGTACTTC.

The chain is built from TRBV24-1 and TRBJ2-7; TRBD1 matches at 10 bases. Germline V gene lookup returns CDR1 KGHDR and CDR2 SFDVKD. The length of the CDR3 is 19 residues. Trimming removed 5 bases from V and 0 bases from J; junction bases left unmatched: 15. CDR3 bases: TGTGCCACCAGTGTCCTTGGGGGACAGGGGCCGCCGTGCTCCTACGAGCAGTACTTC. Protein sequence: CATSVLGGQGPPCSYEQYF.

This clone was seen a few times. The chain has TRBV20-1 and TRBJ2-7; perhaps TRBD1 as D (6 bases). Germline CDR1 and CDR2: DFQATT and SNEGSKA (reference sequence). The V end was cut by 6 bases, the J end by 5 bases, with 11 bases between. The CDR3 is 11 amino acids. CDR3 DNA: TGCAGTGCGTACAGGGTCCACGAGCAGTACTTC. This encodes CSAYRVHEQYF.

The J gene is TRBJ2-1, the V gene TRBV7-3; D may be TRBD2 (5 bases). Germline V gives CDR1 SGHTA, CDR2 FQGTGA. This CDR3 comprises 15 residues. With 4 bases removed from V and 7 bases from J, the gap between germline ends came to 17 bases. CDR3: CASSSSPGSYNEQFF. CDR3 sequence (DNA): TGTGCCAGCAGCTCCTCTCCGGGATCGTATAATGAGCAGTTCTTC.

The chain joins TRBV6-6 to TRBJ2-7, with D tentatively TRBD1 (5 bases). From germline, CDR1 is MNHNY and CDR2 SVGAGI (reference sequence). Trimming removed 6 bases from V and 3 bases from J, with 9 bases in between. CDR3 length equals 12 residues. CDR3: CASRDKFYEQYF. For the CDR3, the DNA is TGTGCCAGCAGGGACAAGTTCTACGAGCAGTACTTC.

The chain links TRBV7-9 to TRBJ2-4, with 9 nucleotides matching TRBD1. CDR1 and CDR2 (germline): SEHNR, FQNEAQ (reference sequence). J was trimmed by 8 bases and V by 5 bases; bases with no gene match: 10. The CDR3 is 15 amino acids. CDR3 sequence: CASSVSRDRADIQYF. CDR3 in DNA: TGTGCCAGCAGCGTTTCCCGGGACAGGGCGGACATTCAGTACTTC.

The gene calls are TRBV6-1 and TRBJ1-5; 7 nucleotides match TRBD1. Losses at the gene ends were 3 bases for V and 5 bases for J; bases not matched to a gene: 13. CDR3 length equals 17 residues. The germline CDR1 and CDR2 sequences are MNHNS and SASEGT. The CDR3 DNA follows: TGTGCCAGCAGTGACCCGCTCGGAGGGGGCGCAGATCAGCCCCAGCATTTT. Translated, it gives CASSDPLGGGADQPQHF.

The V and J genes are TRBV5-4 and TRBJ2-2, with D perhaps matching TRBD2 (6 bases). V shed 5 bases and J shed 5 bases, with 16 bases lying between them. The CDR3 is made up of 15 amino acids. Germline V CDR1 and CDR2: SGHNT, YYREEE (reference sequence). Here the CDR3 DNA reads TGTGCCAGCAGGCGGGACTTTTTTAGGACCGGGGAGCTGTTTTTT. Translated, it gives CASRRDFFRTGELFF.

This clone was seen a single time. The chain combines TRBV4-1 with TRBJ1-2, with a tentative D call TRBD1 (6 bases). The CDR3 has 16 amino acids. The germline V gene has CDR1 MGHRA and CDR2 YSYEKL. V was cut by 4 bases and J by 2 bases, with 17 bases left in between. CDR3 in amino acids: CASSRLGQLRNYGYTF. Written as DNA, the CDR3 is TGCGCCAGCAGCCGCCTGGGACAACTGCGAAACTATGGCTACACCTTC.

The V gene is TRBV6-5, the J gene TRBJ2-7; 9 bases map to TRBD1. The CDR3 covers 13 residues. The germline V gene encodes CDR1 MNHEY and CDR2 SVGAGI. V was clipped by 10 bases and J by 3 bases; unmatched bases: 7. CDR3 protein: CATHLTGGYEQYF. For the CDR3, the DNA is TGTGCCACCCACCTGACAGGGGGCTACGAGCAGTACTTC.

The V gene is TRBV5-1, the J gene TRBJ2-5; possibly TRBD1 for D (5 bases). Trimming left V 9 bases short and J 4 bases short, with 10 bases between. The CDR3 runs 11 residues. In germline, CDR1 is SGHRS, CDR2 YFSETQ. CDR3 DNA: TGCGCCATGATTCAGGGAGAGACCCAGTACTTC. Protein product: CAMIQGETQYF.

Only one count was recorded for this clone. The rearrangement uses TRBV27 and TRBJ2-7, with D possibly TRBD1 on 5 matching bases. The CDR3 consists of 12 residues. CDR1 MNHEY and CDR2 SMNVEV come from the germline V gene (reference sequence). With 7 bases removed from V and 3 bases from J, the gap between germline ends came to 10 bases. The CDR3: CASKGRVYEQYF. For the CDR3, the DNA is TGTGCCAGCAAGGGCAGGGTCTACGAGCAGTACTTC.

In DNA, the CDR3 is TGTGCCAGCAGCTTCGGTGGAGGACAGGCGAATTCTGGAAACACCATATATTTT. Protein: CASSFGGGQANSGNTIYF. V is TRBV7-9 and J is TRBJ1-3; 7 nucleotides agree with TRBD1. The CDR3 runs to 18 residues. Germline V gives CDR1 SEHNR, CDR2 FQNEAQ (reference sequence). Losses at the gene ends were 3 bases for V and 1 base for J; bases not matched to a gene: 12.

This clone was seen only once. V usage is TRBV5-4 and J usage is TRBJ2-5, with D possibly being TRBD2 (5 bases). Trimming shortened V by 4 bases and J by 1 base, and 14 bases separated the two germline ends. The CDR3 is 15 residues long. Per the germline V gene, CDR1 is SGHNT and CDR2 is YYREEE (reference sequence). The CDR3 sequence is CASSGLRGIQETQYF. Written as DNA, the CDR3 is TGTGCCAGCAGCGGACTCCGAGGTATCCAAGAGACCCAGTACTTC.

This clone came up once. The chain joins TRBV10-3 to TRBJ2-5; 14 bases align to TRBD2. The germline V gene has CDR1 ENHRY and CDR2 SYGVKD. V was pared by 4 bases and J by 2 bases, with 3 bases of the junction left unmatched. The CDR3 has 16 amino acids. CDR3 coding DNA: TGTGCCATCAGTGCGGGACTAGCGGGAGTTCAAGAGACCCAGTACTTC. This codes for CAISAGLAGVQETQYF.

DNA of the CDR3: TGTGCCTGGAGTGTACAACAATCCTACAATGAGCAGTTCTTC. The encoded protein is CAWSVQQSYNEQFF. The chain joins TRBV30 to TRBJ2-1; no firm D call. Germline V lookup: CDR1 GTSNPN, CDR2 SVGIG (reference sequence). V dropped 0 bases and J dropped 1 base, with 7 bases sitting between them. This CDR3 has 14 residues.

The V gene is TRBV2, the J gene TRBJ1-5; no clear D. Trimming stripped 6 bases from V and 0 bases from J, with 9 bases between. Looked up from germline, CDR1 is SNHLY and CDR2 is FYNNEI. The CDR3 covers 14 residues. The CDR3 is CASRLSYSNQPQHF. CDR3 coding DNA: TGTGCCAGCAGATTGAGTTATAGCAATCAGCCCCAGCATTTT.

This chain joins TRBV9 and TRBJ2-1; 10 nucleotides match TRBD2. Trimming at V came to 3 bases and at J to 9 bases, leaving 6 bases not matched to a gene. The CDR3 loop spans 14 amino acids. The germline V gene has CDR1 SGDLS and CDR2 YYNGEE. CDR3 protein: CASSAPSGSGEQFF. The CDR3 DNA is TGTGCCAGCAGCGCGCCTAGCGGGAGTGGTGAGCAGTTCTTC.

This chain links TRBV7-2 with TRBJ2-3; D perhaps matches TRBD2 (6 bases). This CDR3 region has 15 residues. Germline values: CDR1 SGHTA, CDR2 FQGNSA. Trimming cost V 6 bases and J 1 base, with 14 bases left between them. CDR3 sequence: CASSYSGGGTDTQYF. DNA of the CDR3: TGTGCCAGCAGTTATTCTGGCGGGGGCACAGATACGCAGTATTTT.

The genes are TRBV29-1 and TRBJ1-3; D is unclear. The germline gives CDR1 SQVTM, CDR2 ANQGSEA. Trimming stripped 8 bases from V and 0 bases from J, with 11 bases between. The length of the CDR3 is 13 residues. CDR3 sequence reads: CSTLGLSGNTIYF. The CDR3 nucleotides are TGCAGCACACTCGGACTCTCTGGAAACACCATATATTTT.

V and J are TRBV11-2 and TRBJ2-7; a possible D gene is TRBD1 (5 bases). Trimming stripped 2 bases from V and 2 bases from J, with 13 bases between. The V gene's germline CDR1 is SGHAT and CDR2 FQNNGV. The CDR3 has 15 residues. The CDR3 reads CASSLSVHRTYEQYF. The CDR3 nucleotides read TGTGCCAGCAGCTTAAGCGTACACAGGACCTACGAGCAGTACTTC.

A remark on this clone: This clone may be a read error of a much larger clone one base away. The sample has other DNA sequences that encode this CDR3 too. The chain recombines TRBV7-9 with TRBJ2-7; D perhaps matches TRBD2 (7 bases). This CDR3 region has 15 residues. Germline values: CDR1 SEHNR, CDR2 FQNEAQ (reference sequence). Between the trimmed V and J ends, which lost 3 bases and 2 bases, there was a span of 14 bases. The CDR3 coding sequence is TGTGCCAGCAGCTTGGAGGGGGGGGAAACCTACGAGCAGTACTTC. Translation gives CASSLEGGETYEQYF.

For the CDR3, the DNA is TGTGCCAGTAGTCAATGGGGGACAGGGCAGTACTTC. Encoded protein: CASSQWGTGQYF. This sequence joins TRBV19 and TRBJ2-7; 8 positions agree with TRBD1. The CDR3 covers 12 residues. After removal of 5 bases from V and 9 bases from J, the junction contained 6 bases not matched to a gene. CDR1 is LNHDA and CDR2 is SQIVND in the germline V gene (reference sequence).

The chain uses TRBV6-5 and TRBJ2-7; 8 positions agree with TRBD2. Trimming cost V 8 bases and J 3 bases; bases outside gene matches: 6. The CDR3 totals 13 residues. Germline values: CDR1 MNHEY, CDR2 SVGAGI. CDR3 nucleotides: TGTGCCAGCGCCCTCAGCGGGAGCTACGAGCAGTACTTC. Its translation: CASALSGSYEQYF.